This section outlines one TCR beta chain sequence together with its context. No antigen is known for it. The sample originates from a study of Ad26.COV2.S vaccination and SARS-CoV-2 variants. Across the whole study: Ad26.COV2.S shots went into the muscle once or twice, 56 days apart. Regarding the study as a whole: Substantial response breadth was reportedly seen for spike-specific CD8+ and CD4+ T cells after vaccination. TCR breadth and depth analyses may have underestimated total T cell responses.

Treatment defined: around 19 received Ad26.COV2.S at low or high dose, single or two shots; about 5 received placebo; per-sample allocation not given. Day 63 following the first vaccine or placebo injection was when the samples were taken. Participants' vaccine, an Ad26 vector, delivered Wuhan-strain SARS-CoV-2 spike. Sequencing used immunoSEQ multiplex PCR; TCRdb keeps in-frame clones, though not all of them. The sample has about 330,000 clones; 85% to 90% are singletons. The origin of this receptor is a person aged 18-65 years who received the Ad26.COV2.S COVID-19 vaccine or a placebo. Here the sequenced sample was peripheral blood, taken in a trial of Ad26.COV2.S vaccine versus placebo.

CDR3 sequence: CASSFGTSGGSETQYF. The CDR3 region has the DNA TGTGCCAGCAGTTTTGGGACTAGCGGGGGAAGTGAGACCCAGTACTTC. The V gene is TRBV6-2 or TRBV6-3, the J gene TRBJ2-5; 14 bases line up with TRBD2. CDR1 MNHEY and CDR2 SVGEGT come from the germline V gene. V gave up 4 bases and J gave up 5 bases; unmatched junction bases: 6. The CDR3 spans 16 residues.